Below, one T cell receptor (beta chain) is given with its context. How the authors handled the data: Reference gene primer amplification gave nucleated cell count estimates. The method was immunoSEQ multiplex PCR; TCRdb's version includes in-frame clones alone and lacks a portion of them. V and J calls and clone size are those listed in that table; D and trimming were worked out from the DNA. The sample contains more than 85,000 clones, about nine tenths of which appear only once. This entry comes from a study of blood T cell repertoires in COVID-19. Study-level information: COVID-19 samples, acute and convalescent, were from the United States, Italy and Spain.

V was cut by 5 bases and J by 2 bases, with 10 bases left in between. CDR1 and CDR2 from the germline V gene are GTSNPN and SVGIG (reference sequence). CDR3 length: 13 amino acids. The TCR sequence derives from a woman in her seventies with acute or convalescent COVID-19. This rearrangement joins TRBV30 to TRBJ1-5, with D hard to call. Sequencing input: peripheral blood. Here the CDR3 reads CAWAKRGNQPQHF. In DNA, the CDR3 is TGTGCCTGGGCTAAGAGGGGCAATCAGCCCCAGCATTTT.